A single sample gave rise to the 19 T cell receptor beta chains below, sequenced in a study of shared clonotypes between healthy human individuals. Method: immunoSEQ multiplex PCR; TCRdb's copy keeps in-frame clones and lacks some. The sample contains hundreds of thousands of clones, around 80% of which appear only once. Sequencing was performed on PBMCs. All receptors come from a woman in her forties in good health. Some clones in this sample may be carry-over from other donors' samples.

The chain has TRBV7-2 and TRBJ2-5; TRBD2 matches at 9 bases. The CDR3 sequence is 16 residues long. V gave up 5 bases and J gave up 5 bases; unmatched junction bases: 12. The germline V gene has CDR1 SGHTA and CDR2 FQGNSA. CDR3 DNA: TGTGCCAGCAGCGTCTATAGCGGGAGAACCGATGAGACCCAGTACTTC. It is translated as CASSVYSGRTDETQYF.

Concerning this clone itself: This could be a read error, since a much larger clone is one nucleotide away. The same CDR3 arises from other DNA sequences in this sample as well. The J gene is TRBJ2-5, the V gene TRBV6-1, with 10 bases identical to TRBD2. The CDR3 contains 15 residues. CDR1 and CDR2 (germline): MNHNS, SASEGT. The DNA for the CDR3 is TGTGCTAGCAGTGAAAAAGCGGGAGGGCCTGAGACCCAGTACTTC. This codes for CASSEKAGGPETQYF.

The V gene is TRBV29-1, the J gene TRBJ2-1; D possibly corresponds to TRBD2 (7 bases). This CDR3 contains 14 residues. The germline gives CDR1 SQVTM, CDR2 ANQGSEA. V lost 5 bases to trimming and J lost 8 bases, with 19 bases between them. CDR3: CSVRSLEGGDEQFF. CDR3 DNA sequence: TGCAGCGTTAGGTCACTAGAGGGGGGGGATGAGCAGTTCTTC.

The gene calls are TRBV9 and TRBJ2-1; 9 bases map to TRBD2. The CDR3 contains 16 residues. The V gene end was trimmed by 3 bases and the J gene end by 4 bases; junction bases not matched to a gene: 8. In germline, CDR1 is SGDLS, CDR2 YYNGEE. The CDR3 sequence: CASSGVSGSDYNEQFF. The DNA for the CDR3 is TGTGCCAGCAGCGGCGTTAGCGGGAGTGATTACAATGAGCAGTTCTTC. The variable domain in full, with the rest retrieved from reference TRBV9 and TRBJ2-1, is DSGVTQTPKHLITATGQRVTLRCSPRSGDLSVYWYQQSLDQGLQFLIQYYNGEERAKGNILERFSAQQFPDLHSELNLSSLELGDSALYFCASSGVSGSDYNEQFFGPGTRLTVL.

The chain combines TRBV6-4 with TRBJ2-1; the D gene could be TRBD1 or TRBD2 (5 bases each). Germline lookup yields CDR1 MRHNA and CDR2 SNTAGT. The CDR3 runs 14 residues. V was clipped by 6 bases and J by 7 bases, with 16 bases between them. CDR3 coding DNA: TGTGCCAGCAGCCCGGGACGGGAAAGTAATGAGCAGTTCTTC. It yields the protein CASSPGRESNEQFF.

In nucleotides, the CDR3 is TGCGCCAGCAGCGCAGGGGTTCCCTATGGCTACACCTTC. Protein product: CASSAGVPYGYTF. The chain has TRBV5-1 and TRBJ1-2; D is perhaps TRBD1 (6 bases). The germline V gene encodes CDR1 SGHRS and CDR2 YFSETQ. The germline V and J ends were trimmed by 4 bases and 4 bases, with 11 bases remaining between them. This CDR3 has 13 residues.

The chain couples TRBV7-3 to TRBJ1-2; 8 bases map to TRBD1. After removal of 0 bases from V and 2 bases from J, the junction contained 2 bases not matched to a gene. The CDR3 runs to 15 residues. CDR1 and CDR2 from the germline V gene are SGHTA and FQGTGA. CDR3 in amino acids: CASSLTAGGNYGYTF. CDR3 sequence (DNA): TGTGCCAGCAGCTTAACGGCAGGGGGCAACTATGGCTACACCTTC.

The rearrangement joins TRBV6-5 to TRBJ2-1, with 7 bases identical to TRBD2. The CDR3 runs to 15 residues. J was trimmed by 1 base and V by 2 bases; bases with no gene match: 2. Germline V lookup: CDR1 MNHEY, CDR2 SVGAGI. CDR3 sequence reads: CASSYAAGSYNEQFF. The CDR3 nucleotides read TGTGCCAGCAGTTACGCAGCGGGATCCTACAATGAGCAGTTCTTC.

Comments on this clone: A far larger clone is just one base off, so this is likely a read error. The V call is TRBV28, the J call TRBJ2-2, with a possible D match to TRBD2 (5 bases). Germline CDR1 is MDHEN and CDR2 is SYDVKM. The CDR3 runs to 15 residues. The CDR3 protein is CASSLRKGSTGELLF. CDR3 coding DNA: TGTGCCAGCAGTCTTCGGAAAGGGTCCACCGGGGAGCTGCTTTTT.

The rearrangement links TRBV19 to TRBJ1-5; TRBD1 might be the D (5 bases). The CDR3 extends over 15 amino acids. V dropped 1 base and J dropped 7 bases, with 14 bases sitting between them. CDR1 is LNHDA, CDR2 SQIVND, per germline (reference sequence). CDR3: CASSIAEGKGQPQHF. In DNA form, the CDR3 reads TGTGCCAGTAGTATAGCCGAGGGGAAGGGGCAGCCCCAGCATTTT.

The chain employs TRBV28 and TRBJ1-4; TRBD1 matches 8 bases. V shed 6 bases and J 7 bases; nucleotides not matched to a gene: 7. The CDR3 loop spans 14 amino acids. Germline V gives CDR1 MDHEN, CDR2 SYDVKM. The DNA for the CDR3 is TGTGCCAGCAGGCTAACAGGGGGTGGTGAAAAACTGTTTTTT. Translated, it gives CASRLTGGGEKLFF.

The V gene is TRBV6-1, the J gene TRBJ1-3, with D possibly TRBD1 on 5 matching bases. The CDR3 length is 15 residues. CDR1 MNHNS and CDR2 SASEGT come from the germline V gene. Trimming took 1 base from V and 0 from J, leaving 7 bases between them. The CDR3: CASSEEDTSGNTIYF. CDR3 coding DNA: TGTGCCAGCAGTGAAGAGGACACCTCTGGAAACACCATATATTTT.

The sample holds a few counts of this clone. The chain uses TRBV30 and TRBJ1-4; D is unclear. Germline V lookup: CDR1 GTSNPN, CDR2 SVGIG (reference sequence). Trimming shortened V by 3 bases and J by 7 bases, and 15 bases separated the two germline ends. This CDR3 has 14 amino acids. CDR3 nucleotides: TGTGCCTGGAGGGTCCGGGGATTTGGTGAAAAACTGTTTTTT. Residues: CAWRVRGFGEKLFF.

This clone came up a few times. V usage is TRBV7-9 and J usage is TRBJ1-1; no clear D. The CDR3 contains 14 residues. Germline loops: CDR1 SEHNR, CDR2 FQNEAQ (reference sequence). Trimming pared 5 bases from V and 0 bases from J, leaving 10 bases between. The chain's CDR3 is CASSRELMNTEAFF. In DNA form, the CDR3 reads TGTGCCAGCAGCAGAGAATTGATGAACACTGAAGCTTTCTTT.

The V and J genes are TRBV19 and TRBJ2-3; tentatively, D is TRBD1 (5 bases). The CDR3 totals 15 residues. V shed 5 bases and J shed 2 bases, with 14 bases lying between them. Germline V gene sequence: CDR1 LNHDA, CDR2 SQIVND (reference sequence). CDR3 in DNA: TGTGCCAGTAGTCAGGGTGTGCGCCCCACAGATACGCAGTATTTT. Amino acid sequence: CASSQGVRPTDTQYF.

The CDR3 spells CASSADRSTEAFF. CDR3 nucleotide sequence: TGCGCCAGCAGCGCGGACAGGAGCACTGAAGCTTTCTTT. V and J are TRBV5-1 and TRBJ1-1, with 7 bases matching TRBD1. With 4 bases clipped from V and 4 bases from J, the junction kept 4 bases outside the gene matches. CDR3 length equals 13 residues. Germline V gene lookup returns CDR1 SGHRS and CDR2 YFSETQ.

The V call is TRBV29-1, the J call TRBJ2-7, with 7 nucleotides matching TRBD1. V shed 8 bases, J shed 0 bases, and the junction held 7 bases outside the gene matches. CDR3 size: 13 residues. CDR1 and CDR2 (germline): SQVTM, ANQGSEA. In nucleotides, the CDR3 is TGCAGCTTTCGGGACAGAGACTCCTACGAGCAGTACTTC. Translating gives CSFRDRDSYEQYF.

This clone was counted at least ten times. CDR3 DNA sequence: TGTGCCAGCAGGCAGGGGGGGTATGGCTACACCTTC. This translates into CASRQGGYGYTF. The chain employs TRBV28 and TRBJ1-2, with 7 bases identical to TRBD1. The CDR3 contains 12 residues. The germline gives CDR1 MDHEN, CDR2 SYDVKM. V lost 6 bases and J lost 5; bases outside the gene matches: 3.

The V gene is TRBV11-3, the J gene TRBJ2-7; no clear D gene. Germline assignment: CDR1 SGHNT and CDR2 YENEEA. Trimming shortened V by 2 bases and J by 3 bases, and 8 bases separated the two germline ends. The CDR3 extends over 13 amino acids. CDR3 in amino acids: CASSLRAHYEQYF. As DNA, the CDR3 is TGTGCCAGCAGCTTACGAGCTCACTACGAGCAGTACTTC.